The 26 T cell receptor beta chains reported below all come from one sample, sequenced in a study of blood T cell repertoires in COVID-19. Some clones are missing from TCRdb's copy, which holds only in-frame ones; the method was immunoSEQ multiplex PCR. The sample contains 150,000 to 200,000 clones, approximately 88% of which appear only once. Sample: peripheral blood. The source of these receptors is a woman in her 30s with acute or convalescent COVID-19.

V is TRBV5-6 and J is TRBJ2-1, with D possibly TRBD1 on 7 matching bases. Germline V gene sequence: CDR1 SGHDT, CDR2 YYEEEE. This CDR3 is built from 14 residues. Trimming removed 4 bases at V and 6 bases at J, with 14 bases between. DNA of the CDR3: TGTGCCAGCAGCGCTGTGGAGGGGGCCAATGAGCAGTTCTTC. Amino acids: CASSAVEGANEQFF.

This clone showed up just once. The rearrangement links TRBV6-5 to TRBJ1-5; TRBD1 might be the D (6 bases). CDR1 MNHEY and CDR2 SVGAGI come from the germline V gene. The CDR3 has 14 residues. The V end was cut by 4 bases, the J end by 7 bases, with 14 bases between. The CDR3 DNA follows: TGTGCCAGCAGTTCCAAAGACAGGTTACAGCCCCAGCATTTT. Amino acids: CASSSKDRLQPQHF.

The chain's CDR3 is CASSLHLQGSNQPQHF. CDR3 DNA: TGTGCCAGCAGTTTACACCTACAGGGTAGCAATCAGCCCCAGCATTTT. The chain has TRBV28 and TRBJ1-5; D is perhaps TRBD1 (6 bases). Germline loops: CDR1 MDHEN, CDR2 SYDVKM. The CDR3 loop spans 16 amino acids. V shed 2 bases and J shed 0 bases, with 11 bases lying between them.

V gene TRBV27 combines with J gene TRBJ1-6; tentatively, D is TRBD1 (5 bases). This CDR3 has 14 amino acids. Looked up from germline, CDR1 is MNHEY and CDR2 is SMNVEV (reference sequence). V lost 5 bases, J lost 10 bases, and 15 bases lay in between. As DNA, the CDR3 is TGTGCCAGCAGTCCGTTGGGGGGGGACTCACCCCTCCACTTT. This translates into CASSPLGGDSPLHF.

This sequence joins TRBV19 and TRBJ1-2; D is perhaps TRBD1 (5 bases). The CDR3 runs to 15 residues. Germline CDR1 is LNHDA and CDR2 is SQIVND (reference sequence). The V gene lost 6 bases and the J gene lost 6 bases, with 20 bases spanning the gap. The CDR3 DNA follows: TGTGCCAGTAGCAAGGGTCCCGGGACTTACAATGGCTACACCTTC. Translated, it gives CASSKGPGTYNGYTF.

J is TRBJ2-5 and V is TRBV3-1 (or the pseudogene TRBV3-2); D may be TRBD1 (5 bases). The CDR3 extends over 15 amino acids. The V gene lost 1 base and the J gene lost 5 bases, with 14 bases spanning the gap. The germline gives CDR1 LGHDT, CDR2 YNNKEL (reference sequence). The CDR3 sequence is CASSQGKGSFETQYF. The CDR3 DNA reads TGTGCCAGCAGCCAAGGGAAGGGGTCATTCGAGACCCAGTACTTC.

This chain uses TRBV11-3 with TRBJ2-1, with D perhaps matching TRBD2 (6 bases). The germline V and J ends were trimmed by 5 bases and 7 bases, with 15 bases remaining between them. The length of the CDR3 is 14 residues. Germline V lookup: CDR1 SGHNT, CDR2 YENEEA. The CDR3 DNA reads TGTGCCAGCAGCCCCCGAGGCGGGACTAATGAGCAGTTCTTC. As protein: CASSPRGGTNEQFF.

The CDR3, as DNA: TGTGCCAGCAGCTCAAGAGACTATGGCTACACCTTC. Translating it yields CASSSRDYGYTF. The genes are TRBV2 and TRBJ1-2, with D unresolved. CDR3 size: 12 residues. V lost 6 bases and J lost 3, with 8 bases in between. Looked up from germline, CDR1 is SNHLY and CDR2 is FYNNEI. Filled out from reference TRBV2 and TRBJ1-2, the complete variable domain reads EPEVTQTPSHQVTQMGQEVILRCVPISNHLYFYWYRQILGQKVEFLVSFYNNEISEKSEIFDDQFSVERPDGSNFTLKIRSTKLEDSAMYFCASSSRDYGYTFGSGTRLTVV.

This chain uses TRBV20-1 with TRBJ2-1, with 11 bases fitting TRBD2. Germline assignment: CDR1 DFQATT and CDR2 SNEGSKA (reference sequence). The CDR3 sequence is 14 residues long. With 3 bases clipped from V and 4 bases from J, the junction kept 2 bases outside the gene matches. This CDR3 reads CSASRTSGYNEQFF. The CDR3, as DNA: TGCAGTGCTAGTAGGACTAGCGGGTACAATGAGCAGTTCTTC.

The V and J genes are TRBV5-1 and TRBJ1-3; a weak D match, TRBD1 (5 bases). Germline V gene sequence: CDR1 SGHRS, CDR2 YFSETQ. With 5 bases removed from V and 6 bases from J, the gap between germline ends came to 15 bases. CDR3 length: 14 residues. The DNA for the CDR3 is TGCGCCAGCAGTATTGGGGGGAATGAAAACACCATATATTTT. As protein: CASSIGGNENTIYF.

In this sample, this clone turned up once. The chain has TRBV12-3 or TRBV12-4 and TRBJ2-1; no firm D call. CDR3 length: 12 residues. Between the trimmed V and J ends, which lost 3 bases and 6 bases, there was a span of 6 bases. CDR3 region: CASSFLPNEQFF. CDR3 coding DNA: TGTGCCAGCAGTTTTCTACCCAATGAGCAGTTCTTC.

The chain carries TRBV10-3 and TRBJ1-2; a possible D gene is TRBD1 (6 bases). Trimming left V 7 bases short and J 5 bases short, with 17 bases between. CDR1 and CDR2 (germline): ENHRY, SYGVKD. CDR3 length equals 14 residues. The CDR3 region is CAITEQGLEYGYTF. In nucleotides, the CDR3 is TGTGCCATCACAGAGCAGGGGTTAGAGTATGGCTACACCTTC.

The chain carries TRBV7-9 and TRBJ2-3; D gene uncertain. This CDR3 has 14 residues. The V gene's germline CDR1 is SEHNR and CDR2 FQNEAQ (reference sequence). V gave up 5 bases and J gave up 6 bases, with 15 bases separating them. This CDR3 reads CASSPGFPVDTQYF. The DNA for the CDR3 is TGTGCCAGCAGCCCAGGATTTCCTGTGGATACGCAGTATTTT. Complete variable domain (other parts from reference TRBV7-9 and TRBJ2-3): DTGVSQNPRHKITKRGQNVTFRCDPISEHNRLYWYRQTLGQGPEFLTYFQNEAQLEKSRLLSDRFSAERPKGSFSTLEIQRTEQGDSAMYLCASSPGFPVDTQYFGPGTRLTVL.

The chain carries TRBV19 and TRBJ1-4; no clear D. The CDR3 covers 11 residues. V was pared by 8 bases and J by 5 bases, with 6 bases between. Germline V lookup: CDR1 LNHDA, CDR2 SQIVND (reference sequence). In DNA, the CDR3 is TGTGCCAGTTCCCAGAATGAAAAACTGTTTTTT. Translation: CASSQNEKLFF.

The CDR3 here is CASKGLAGSPGELFF. The DNA of the CDR3 is TGTGCCAGCAAAGGACTAGCGGGATCACCGGGGGAGCTGTTTTTT. The chain links TRBV2 to TRBJ2-2; the match to TRBD2 covers 12 bases. The V gene end was trimmed by 7 bases and the J gene end by 8 bases; junction bases not matched to a gene: 8. The CDR3 has 15 residues. Germline CDR1 reads SNHLY; CDR2 reads FYNNEI.

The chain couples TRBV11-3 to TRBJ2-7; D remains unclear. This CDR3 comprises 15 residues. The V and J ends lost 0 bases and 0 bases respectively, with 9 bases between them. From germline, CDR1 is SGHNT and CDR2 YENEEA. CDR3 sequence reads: CASSLDSSSSYEQYF. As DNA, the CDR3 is TGTGCCAGCAGCTTAGATTCGTCGAGCTCCTACGAGCAGTACTTC. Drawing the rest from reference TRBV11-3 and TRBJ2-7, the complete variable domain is EAGVVQSPRYKIIEKKQPVAFWCNPISGHNTLYWYLQNLGQGPELLIRYENEEAVDDSQLPKDRFSAERLKGVDSTLKIQPAELGDSAVYLCASSLDSSSSYEQYFGPGTRLTVT.

The CDR3 DNA follows: TGTGCCAGCTCACCTAGGCAGGTTTTGGCTGATCAGCCCCAGCATTTT. It yields the protein CASSPRQVLADQPQHF. This chain links TRBV18 with TRBJ1-5; no definite D call. V was cut by 3 bases and J by 5 bases, with 17 bases left in between. The CDR3 extends over 16 amino acids. CDR1 KGHSH and CDR2 LQKENI come from the germline V gene.

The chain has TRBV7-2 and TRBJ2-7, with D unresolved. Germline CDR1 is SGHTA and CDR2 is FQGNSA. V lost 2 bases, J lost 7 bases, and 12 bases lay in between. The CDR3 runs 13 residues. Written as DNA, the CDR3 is TGTGCCAGCAGCTTAAGGAATTCGCGGGAGCAGTACTTC. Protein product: CASSLRNSREQYF.

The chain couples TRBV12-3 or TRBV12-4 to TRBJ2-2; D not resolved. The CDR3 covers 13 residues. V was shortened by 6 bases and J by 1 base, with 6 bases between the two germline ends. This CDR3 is CASRLRNTGELFF. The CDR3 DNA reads TGTGCCAGCAGACTTCGGAACACCGGGGAGCTGTTTTTT.

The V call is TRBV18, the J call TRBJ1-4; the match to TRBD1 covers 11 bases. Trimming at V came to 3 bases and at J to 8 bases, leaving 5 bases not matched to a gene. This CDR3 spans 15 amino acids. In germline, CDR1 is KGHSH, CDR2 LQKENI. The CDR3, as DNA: TGTGCCAGCTCACCGCCGGGACAGGGGGTGGAAAAACTGTTTTTT. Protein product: CASSPPGQGVEKLFF.

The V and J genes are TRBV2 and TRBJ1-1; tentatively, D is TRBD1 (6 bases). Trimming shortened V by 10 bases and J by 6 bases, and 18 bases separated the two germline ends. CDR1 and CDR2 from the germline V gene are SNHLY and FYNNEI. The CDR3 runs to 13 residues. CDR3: CATTKDSAAEAFF. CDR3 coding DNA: TGTGCCACTACGAAGGACAGTGCCGCTGAAGCTTTCTTT.

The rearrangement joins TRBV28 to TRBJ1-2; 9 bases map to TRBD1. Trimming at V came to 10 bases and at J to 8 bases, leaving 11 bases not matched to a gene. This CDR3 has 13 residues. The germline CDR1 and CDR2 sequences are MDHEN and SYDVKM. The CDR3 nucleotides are TGTGCCACCCAGACCGGGACAGGGCTCGGCTACACCTTC. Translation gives CATQTGTGLGYTF.

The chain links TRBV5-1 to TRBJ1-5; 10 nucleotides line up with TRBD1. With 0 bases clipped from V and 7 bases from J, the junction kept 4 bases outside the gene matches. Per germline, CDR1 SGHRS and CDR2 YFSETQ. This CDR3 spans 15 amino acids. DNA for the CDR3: TGCGCCAGCAGCTTGGGGACAGGGGGAGGGCAGCCCCAGCATTTT. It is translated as CASSLGTGGGQPQHF.

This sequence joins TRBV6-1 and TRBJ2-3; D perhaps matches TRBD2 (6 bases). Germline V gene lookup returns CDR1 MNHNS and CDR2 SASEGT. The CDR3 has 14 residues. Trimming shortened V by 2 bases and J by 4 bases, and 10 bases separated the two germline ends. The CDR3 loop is CASSERRGADTQYF. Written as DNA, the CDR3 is TGTGCCAGCAGTGAACGGAGGGGTGCAGATACGCAGTATTTT.

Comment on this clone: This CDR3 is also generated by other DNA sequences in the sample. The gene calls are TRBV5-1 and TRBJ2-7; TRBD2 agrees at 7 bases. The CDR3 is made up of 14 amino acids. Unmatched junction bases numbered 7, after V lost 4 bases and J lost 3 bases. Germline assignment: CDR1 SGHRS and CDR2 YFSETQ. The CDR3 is CASSPRGGSYEQYF. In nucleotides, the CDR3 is TGCGCCAGCAGCCCTAGGGGCGGGAGCTACGAGCAGTACTTC.

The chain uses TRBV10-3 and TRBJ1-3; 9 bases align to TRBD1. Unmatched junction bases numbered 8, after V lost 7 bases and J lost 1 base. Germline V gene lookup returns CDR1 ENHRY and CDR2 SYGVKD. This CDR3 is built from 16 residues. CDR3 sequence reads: CAITRDRASSGNTIYF. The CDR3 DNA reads TGTGCCATCACTCGGGACAGGGCTAGTTCTGGAAACACCATATATTTT.